What follows are 30 T cell receptor beta chains derived from one specimen sequenced in a study of identical twins listed by TCRdb under 2016. Libraries were prepared through 5' RACE. The instrument given in TCRdb is Illumina HiSeq 2000. TCRdb passed the public sequencing reads through fastp at Q25 and MiXCR, retaining productive beta sequences. CDR3 protein sequences are deduplicated, and each keeps its most common genes and DNA. Here the sample has some 500,000 distinct CDR3 sequences; roughly an eighth occur a single time. 0.95% to 1% of the sample lies in the top ten. The data also belong to a second study, concerning yellow fever vaccine responses in identical twins.

The sample consisted of CD4+ T cells sorted from blood. Receptors were obtained from a woman aged 18-29 years in good health.

This clonotype was seen more than once but under ten times. The CDR3 nucleotides read TGCAGTGCTGGGACTAGCGGGGCATTCAATGAGCAGTTCTTC. Translating it yields CSAGTSGAFNEQFF. The V gene is TRBV20-1, the J gene TRBJ2-1; 13 positions match TRBD2. Trimming removed 5 bases from V and 6 bases from J; junction bases left unmatched: 4. This CDR3 region has 14 residues. The germline V gene has CDR1 DFQATT and CDR2 SNEGSKA (reference sequence).

This clonotype occurred a few times. The chain couples TRBV11-2 to TRBJ2-2; D is uncertain. The CDR3 length is 12 residues. CDR1 and CDR2 (germline): SGHAT, FQNNGV. With 9 bases removed from V and 2 bases from J, the gap between germline ends came to 7 bases. The DNA for the CDR3 is TGTGCCAGTGGGCCAAACACCGGGGAGCTGTTTTTT. Residues: CASGPNTGELFF.

This clonotype was seen only a few times. The chain joins TRBV11-2 to TRBJ2-7; TRBD2 matches at 7 bases. The CDR3 spans 15 residues. Trimming at V came to 1 base and at J to 2 bases, leaving 5 bases not matched to a gene. Germline CDR1 SGHAT, CDR2 FQNNGV. The CDR3 DNA sequence: TGTGCCAGCAGCTTAGGGACTAGTGTTGCCTACGAGCAGTACTTC. Protein: CASSLGTSVAYEQYF.

This clonotype showed up many times. This sequence joins TRBV4-2 and TRBJ2-1, with 7 bases identical to TRBD1. V shed 3 bases, J shed 0 bases, and the junction held 5 bases outside the gene matches. The CDR3 loop spans 16 amino acids. Germline V CDR1 and CDR2: LGHNA, YNFKEQ. CDR3 in amino acids: CASSHSDRSSYNEQFF. CDR3 sequence (DNA): TGTGCCAGCAGCCACTCGGACAGGAGCTCCTACAATGAGCAGTTCTTC.

This chain uses TRBV18 with TRBJ2-7, with 9 bases that match TRBD1. With 3 bases clipped from V and 5 bases from J, the junction kept 8 bases outside the gene matches. CDR3 length: 15 amino acids. In germline, CDR1 is KGHSH, CDR2 LQKENI. This CDR3 is CASSPGTGSLNEQYF. The DNA of the CDR3 is TGTGCCAGCTCACCCGGGACAGGGTCATTGAACGAGCAGTACTTC.

The table lists this clonotype with a few counts. V and J are TRBV20-1 and TRBJ1-1; no definite D call. The length of the CDR3 is 14 residues. Germline V gene data show CDR1 as DFQATT and CDR2 as SNEGSKA (reference sequence). Between the trimmed V and J ends, which lost 3 bases and 0 bases, there was a span of 11 bases. The CDR3: CSARDFSMNTEAFF. CDR3 coding DNA: TGCAGTGCTAGGGACTTTAGTATGAACACTGAAGCTTTCTTT.

In its sample, this clonotype was seen a few times. This chain connects TRBV3-1 to TRBJ2-3; D remains unclear. Germline CDR1 is LGHDT and CDR2 is YNNKEL (reference sequence). The CDR3 is 12 residues long. The V end lost 5 bases, the J end lost 3 bases, and 6 bases lay between the germline ends. Here the CDR3 DNA reads TGTGCCAGCAGCTTTGAGACAGATACGCAGTATTTT. It specifies CASSFETDTQYF.

V and J are TRBV11-2 and TRBJ1-1; D not resolved. CDR1 is SGHAT, CDR2 FQNNGV, per germline. With 4 bases removed from V and 8 bases from J, the gap between germline ends came to 11 bases. CDR3 length: 12 amino acids. Written as DNA, the CDR3 is TGTGCCAGCAGCTCTCGTGTGAGCGAAGCTTTCTTT. This sequence encodes CASSSRVSEAFF.

This chain uses TRBV6-5 with TRBJ2-2; TRBD2 agrees at 16 bases. Trimming took 4 bases from V and 6 from J; bases not matched to a gene: 8. Germline CDR1 reads MNHEY; CDR2 reads SVGAGI. This CDR3 region has 18 residues. CDR3 in amino acids: CASSSGTSGRAGAGELFF. The CDR3, as DNA: TGTGCCAGCAGTTCTGGGACTAGCGGGAGGGCCGGGGCCGGGGAGCTGTTTTTT.

The V call is TRBV10-3, the J call TRBJ2-7, with D possibly being TRBD2 (5 bases). The germline V gene has CDR1 ENHRY and CDR2 SYGVKD. This CDR3 spans 16 amino acids. V was cut by 10 bases and J by 3 bases, with 25 bases left in between. Here the CDR3 DNA reads TGTGCCACCAGACCCTCTCTCTACGGGAAAGACTACGAGCAGTACTTC. Its translation: CATRPSLYGKDYEQYF.

This rearrangement joins TRBV7-6 to TRBJ2-7; D may be TRBD1 (6 bases). The CDR3 loop spans 15 amino acids. The V end lost 0 bases, the J end lost 5 bases, and 14 bases lay between the germline ends. The germline V gene has CDR1 SGHVS and CDR2 FNYEAQ. CDR3 coding DNA: TGTGCCAGCAGCTTAGCGAGGTCAGGGGCCCACGAGCAGTACTTC. Translating it yields CASSLARSGAHEQYF.

This clonotype was counted at least ten times. V and J are TRBV12-3 or TRBV12-4 and TRBJ1-2; perhaps TRBD1 as D (5 bases). With 3 bases removed from V and 8 bases from J, the gap between germline ends came to 13 bases. The CDR3 has 13 amino acids. CDR3 region: CASSFSGTVGYTF. The CDR3, as DNA: TGTGCCAGCAGTTTCTCCGGGACTGTGGGCTACACCTTC.

This clonotype was counted only a few times. The chain recombines TRBV3-1 with TRBJ2-3; D may be TRBD2 (5 bases). Germline CDR1 reads LGHDT; CDR2 reads YNNKEL (reference sequence). The CDR3 has 15 residues. V lost 1 base and J 5 bases, leaving 13 bases between the germline ends. The CDR3 spells CASSQAPFGEDTQYF. The CDR3 bases are TGTGCCAGCAGCCAAGCCCCCTTCGGGGAAGATACGCAGTATTTT.

This clonotype was recorded at least ten times. V gene TRBV29-1 combines with J gene TRBJ1-5; no firm D call. CDR1 SQVTM and CDR2 ANQGSEA come from the germline V gene. V was trimmed by 4 bases and J by 0 bases, leaving 7 bases between them. This CDR3 is built from 13 residues. CDR3 amino acids: CSVGHGSNQPQHF. CDR3 sequence (DNA): TGCAGCGTTGGACACGGTAGCAATCAGCCCCAGCATTTT.

J is TRBJ2-7 and V is TRBV14; a possible D gene is TRBD1 (6 bases). The CDR3 is 13 residues long. CDR1 is SGHDN, CDR2 FVKESK, per germline. V lost 1 base to trimming and J lost 7 bases, with 11 bases between them. In DNA form, the CDR3 reads TGTGCCAGCAGCCAAGCGGGACAACGTGAGCAGTACTTC. Its translation is CASSQAGQREQYF.

The chain recombines TRBV4-3 with TRBJ2-5; D is ambiguous. The CDR3 totals 14 residues. CDR1 is LGHNA, CDR2 YSLEER, per germline. Trimming removed 1 base at V and 5 bases at J, with 11 bases between. CDR3 coding DNA: TGCGCCAGCAGCCAAGGTGTTTATGTGGAGACCCAGTACTTC. It is translated as CASSQGVYVETQYF.

The V call is TRBV7-9, the J call TRBJ1-2; possibly TRBD1 for D (5 bases). The CDR3 has 12 amino acids. Germline-derived CDR1 and CDR2 are SEHNR and FQNEAQ (reference sequence). The V end was cut by 3 bases, the J end by 6 bases, with 8 bases between. The CDR3: CASSLGVDGYTF. CDR3 nucleotides: TGTGCCAGCAGCTTGGGGGTTGATGGCTACACCTTC.

This sequence joins TRBV9 and TRBJ2-1; tentative D call: TRBD2 (5 bases). Germline loops: CDR1 SGDLS, CDR2 YYNGEE. This CDR3 spans 13 amino acids. V gave up 4 bases and J gave up 5 bases, with 10 bases separating them. CDR3 protein: CASSLEGNNEQFF. CDR3 coding DNA: TGTGCCAGCAGCCTAGAGGGAAACAATGAGCAGTTCTTC.

This clonotype has only a few counts. The V call is TRBV7-9, the J call TRBJ2-7, with 9 bases matching TRBD1. J lost 2 bases, V lost 5 bases, and 7 bases had no gene match. Germline lookup yields CDR1 SEHNR and CDR2 FQNEAQ (reference sequence). The CDR3 spans 15 residues. The CDR3: CASSPRDRVAYEQYF. The CDR3 DNA is TGTGCCAGCAGCCCAAGGGACAGGGTGGCCTACGAGCAGTACTTC. Full variable domain (remainder filled in from reference TRBV7-9 and TRBJ2-7): DTGVSQNPRHKITKRGQNVTFRCDPISEHNRLYWYRQTLGQGPEFLTYFQNEAQLEKSRLLSDRFSAERPKGSFSTLEIQRTEQGDSAMYLCASSPRDRVAYEQYFGPGTRLTVT.

This clonotype was detected ten times or more. The chain links TRBV7-2 to TRBJ2-5; either TRBD1 or TRBD2 may supply D (6 bases each). CDR1 is SGHTA, CDR2 FQGNSA, per germline. The V gene lost 2 bases and the J gene lost 5 bases, with 15 bases spanning the gap. The length of the CDR3 is 15 residues. The CDR3 nucleotides are TGTGCCAGCAGCTTATGGGTGGGGGCGGGGGAGACCCAGTACTTC. This encodes CASSLWVGAGETQYF.

This clonotype was recorded a few times. This chain joins TRBV5-6 and TRBJ2-3; unclear D gene. The CDR3 covers 15 residues. Trimming cost V 4 bases and J 1 base, with 13 bases left between them. The germline gives CDR1 SGHDT, CDR2 YYEEEE. The CDR3: CASSRVSNRTDTQYF. The CDR3 bases are TGTGCCAGCAGCCGGGTCAGTAACCGCACAGATACGCAGTATTTT.

The gene calls are TRBV19 and TRBJ2-2; D might be TRBD1 (5 bases). CDR3 size: 14 residues. The germline CDR1 and CDR2 sequences are LNHDA and SQIVND (reference sequence). V was cut by 5 bases and J by 6 bases, with 13 bases left in between. CDR3 nucleotides: TGTGCCAGTAGTTCACAGGTTGGGGCCGGGGAGCTGTTTTTT. This sequence encodes CASSSQVGAGELFF.

This clonotype has more than one count but fewer than ten. The gene calls are TRBV10-3 and TRBJ1-2; no clear D gene. The germline V gene encodes CDR1 ENHRY and CDR2 SYGVKD. Trimming took off 3 bases at V and 2 bases at J, with 7 bases between the two ends. The CDR3 loop spans 13 amino acids. The CDR3 nucleotides read TGTGCCATCAGTGAACGGCCGAACTATGGCTACACCTTC. Its translation is CAISERPNYGYTF.

This clonotype was seen a few times. The rearrangement joins TRBV11-2 to TRBJ2-2; 7 bases match TRBD1. The germline gives CDR1 SGHAT, CDR2 FQNNGV. With 5 bases clipped from V and 1 base from J, the junction kept 19 bases outside the gene matches. The length of the CDR3 is 20 residues. CDR3 sequence: CASSLRPFYRGALNTGELFF. For the CDR3, the DNA is TGTGCCAGCAGCCTCCGCCCTTTTTACAGGGGAGCTTTGAACACCGGGGAGCTGTTTTTT. Looking up the rest from reference TRBV11-2 and TRBJ2-2 gives the full variable domain: EAGVAQSPRYKIIEKRQSVAFWCNPISGHATLYWYQQILGQGPKLLIQFQNNGVVDDSQLPKDRFSAERLKGVDSTLKIQPAKLEDSAVYLCASSLRPFYRGALNTGELFFGEGSRLTVL.

The chain uses TRBV3-1 and TRBJ2-1; D is ambiguous. Germline V gene data show CDR1 as LGHDT and CDR2 as YNNKEL (reference sequence). This CDR3 has 12 amino acids. V lost 4 bases and J lost 12, with 13 bases in between. The CDR3 loop is CASSLRYAAQFF. CDR3 nucleotides: TGTGCCAGCAGCCTCAGGTACGCGGCGCAGTTCTTC.

The chain carries TRBV7-3 and TRBJ2-5; a weak D match, TRBD1 (6 bases). This CDR3 has 16 residues. CDR1 and CDR2 (germline): SGHTA, FQGTGA. V dropped 5 bases and J dropped 5 bases, with 21 bases sitting between them. As DNA, the CDR3 is TGTGCCAGCAGCCGTCAGGGGAGAGCCTCGGGCGAGACCCAGTACTTC. It translates to CASSRQGRASGETQYF. Looking up the rest from reference TRBV7-3 and TRBJ2-5 gives the full variable domain: GAGVSQTPSNKVTEKGKYVELRCDPISGHTALYWYRQSLGQGPEFLIYFQGTGAADDSGLPNDRFFAVRPEGSVSTLKIQRTERGDSAVYLCASSRQGRASGETQYFGPGTRLLVL.

This clonotype was counted at least ten times. CDR3 bases: TGTGCCAGCAGTTTAGAACAGGGTGGACAGCCCCAGCATTTT. This sequence encodes CASSLEQGGQPQHF. This sequence joins TRBV12-3 or TRBV12-4 and TRBJ1-5; TRBD1 is a possible D gene (6 bases). The CDR3 has 14 amino acids. V lost 1 base and J lost 7, with 11 bases in between.

This clonotype was found a few times. The genes are TRBV28 and TRBJ2-1; 7 positions agree with TRBD1. Germline CDR1 and CDR2: MDHEN and SYDVKM. J was trimmed by 9 bases and V by 5 bases; bases with no gene match: 13. CDR3 size: 15 residues. This chain's CDR3 is CASSTRTGSIAEQFF. For the CDR3, the DNA is TGTGCCAGCAGTACCCGGACAGGTTCTATCGCTGAGCAGTTCTTC.

The chain couples TRBV25-1 to TRBJ2-7; 9 positions match TRBD1. With V trimmed by 2 bases and J by 3 bases, 11 bases remained unmatched. CDR3 length equals 17 residues. Germline CDR1 reads MGHDK; CDR2 reads SYGVNS. The CDR3 nucleotides are TGTGCCAGCAGTGAAGTCGGCCGGGACAGGGAGGACTACGAGCAGTACTTC. Protein: CASSEVGRDREDYEQYF.

The chain carries TRBV20-1 and TRBJ2-7; the D gene is possibly TRBD2 (7 bases). The germline V gene has CDR1 DFQATT and CDR2 SNEGSKA (reference sequence). V was shortened by 1 base and J by 3 bases, with 16 bases between the two germline ends. The CDR3 has 15 amino acids. The CDR3 reads CSARVFGGRLYEQYF. The CDR3 bases are TGCAGTGCTAGAGTTTTCGGGGGGCGCCTCTACGAGCAGTACTTC.